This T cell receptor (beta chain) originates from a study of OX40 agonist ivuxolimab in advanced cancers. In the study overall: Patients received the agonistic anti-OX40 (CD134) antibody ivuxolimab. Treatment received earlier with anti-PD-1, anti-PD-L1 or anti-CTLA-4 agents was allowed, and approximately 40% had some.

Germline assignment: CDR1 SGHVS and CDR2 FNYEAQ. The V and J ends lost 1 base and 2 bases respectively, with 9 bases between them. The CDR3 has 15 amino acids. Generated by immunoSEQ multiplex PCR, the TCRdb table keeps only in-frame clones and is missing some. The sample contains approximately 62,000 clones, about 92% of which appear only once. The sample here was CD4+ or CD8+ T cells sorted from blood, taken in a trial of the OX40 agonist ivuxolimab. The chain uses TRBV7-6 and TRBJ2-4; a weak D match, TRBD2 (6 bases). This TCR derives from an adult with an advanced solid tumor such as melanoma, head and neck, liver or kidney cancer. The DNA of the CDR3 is TGTGCCAGCAGCTTAGAAGCGGGTACCAAAAACATTCAGTACTTC. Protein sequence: CASSLEAGTKNIQYF. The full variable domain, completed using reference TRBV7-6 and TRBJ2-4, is GAGVSQSPRYKVTKRGQDVALRCDPISGHVSLYWYRQALGQGPEFLTYFNYEAQQDKSGLPNDRFSAERPEGSISTLTIQRTEQRDSAMYRCASSLEAGTKNIQYFGAGTRLSVL.